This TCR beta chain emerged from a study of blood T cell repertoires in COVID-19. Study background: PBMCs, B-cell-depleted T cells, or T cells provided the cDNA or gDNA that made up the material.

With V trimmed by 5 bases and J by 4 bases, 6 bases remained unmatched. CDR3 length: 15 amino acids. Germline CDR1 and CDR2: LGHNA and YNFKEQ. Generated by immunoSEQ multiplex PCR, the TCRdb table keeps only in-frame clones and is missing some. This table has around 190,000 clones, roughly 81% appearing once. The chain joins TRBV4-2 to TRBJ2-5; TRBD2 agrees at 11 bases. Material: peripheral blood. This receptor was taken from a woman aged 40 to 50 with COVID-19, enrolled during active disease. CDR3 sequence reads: CASSSLAGGRETQYF. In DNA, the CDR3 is TGTGCCAGCAGCTCTCTAGCGGGAGGAAGAGAGACCCAGTACTTC.